Each of the 27 T cell receptor beta chains below was sequenced from the same sample in a study of blood T cells in healthy people across ages. A J-beta primer mix and a sample-barcoded 5' primer were used in a second PCR of roughly 6 to 12 cycles. From the 5' RACE reads, TCRdb called clonotypes with MiXCR, one entry per CDR3 protein. The sample has 1.5 million to 2 million distinct CDR3 sequences; almost 35% are singletons. Sequencing was performed on blood. The source of these receptors is a woman aged 25 to 39 in good health.

The chain links TRBV11-2 to TRBJ2-1; tentatively, D is TRBD1 (5 bases). This CDR3 contains 15 residues. The V end lost 5 bases, the J end lost 0 bases, and 11 bases lay between the germline ends. CDR1 is SGHAT, CDR2 FQNNGV, per germline. The chain's CDR3 is CASSPGKGSYNEQFF. CDR3 DNA sequence: TGTGCCAGCAGCCCAGGGAAGGGCTCCTACAATGAGCAGTTCTTC.

Many counts were recorded for this clonotype. The CDR3 DNA sequence: TGTGCCAGCAGTCCCGGGACTAGCGTTCAAGAGACCCAGTACTTC. Encoded protein: CASSPGTSVQETQYF. The chain employs TRBV12-3 or TRBV12-4 and TRBJ2-5; 10 bases line up with TRBD2. This CDR3 region has 15 residues. The trim removed 5 bases at V and 2 bases at J, leaving 5 bases unmatched.

The rearrangement uses TRBV6-1 and TRBJ2-5, with D perhaps TRBD1 or TRBD2 (6 bases each). The J call is doubtful: the DNA matches TRBJ2-7 better. The length of the CDR3 is 15 residues. CDR1 is MNHNS, CDR2 SASEGT, per germline. The CDR3 region is CASRDWKGGTYEQYF. The CDR3 DNA is TGTGCCAGCAGAGATTGGAAAGGGGGGACTTACGAGCAGTACTTC.

In regard to this clonotype: A clone one base away is much larger, so this may be a read error. The rearrangement links TRBV28 to TRBJ2-5; the D gene is possibly TRBD1 (6 bases). The J call may be mistaken, given a closer DNA end match to TRBJ2-7. The germline CDR1 and CDR2 sequences are MDHEN and SYDVKM. The CDR3 consists of 12 residues. As DNA, the CDR3 is TGTACCACCTGGGACATTCTATACGAGCAGTACTTC. It translates to CTTWDILYEQYF.

This clonotype was picked up one time. The V call is TRBV5-1, the J call TRBJ2-3; 12 bases agree with TRBD2. CDR1 is SGHRS, CDR2 YFSETQ, per germline. CDR3 size: 15 residues. The ends lost 7 bases at V and 2 bases at J; junction bases unmatched: 5. The CDR3 DNA reads TGCGCCAGCTGGAGACTAGCGGGGGACACAGATACGCAGTATTTT. Its protein is CASWRLAGDTDTQYF.

V gene TRBV20-1 combines with J gene TRBJ1-1; D perhaps matches TRBD1 (5 bases). The CDR3 is made up of 12 amino acids. CDR1 is DFQATT and CDR2 is SNEGSKA in the germline V gene (reference sequence). Trimming removed 6 bases from V and 11 bases from J, with 19 bases in between. The CDR3 DNA reads as TGCAGTGCCGCAGGGACTGCCTGGGCGGCTTTCTTT. As protein: CSAAGTAWAAFF.

The chain carries TRBV6-6 and TRBJ1-1; 7 bases agree with TRBD1. Germline V CDR1 and CDR2: MNHNY, SVGAGI (reference sequence). The CDR3 loop spans 14 amino acids. CDR3 in DNA: TGTGCAGCAAAAATTCAGGGGGGATACGCTGAAGCTTTCTTT. It is translated as CAAKIQGGYAEAFF.

There are a few counts of this clonotype. V is TRBV6-1 and J is TRBJ1-5, with D tentatively TRBD1 (6 bases). Trimming removed 5 bases at V and 3 bases at J, with 17 bases between. This CDR3 region has 16 residues. Germline V gene sequence: CDR1 MNHNS, CDR2 SASEGT. The CDR3 nucleotides are TGTGCCAGCAGTAACCCGCCGGGGGCCCACAATCAGCCCCAGCATTTT. Translated, it gives CASSNPPGAHNQPQHF.

This clonotype was detected a few times. The genes are TRBV20-1 and TRBJ2-5, with D perhaps matching TRBD2 (5 bases). Looked up from germline, CDR1 is DFQATT and CDR2 is SNEGSKA (reference sequence). The V gene lost 1 base and the J gene lost 1 base, with 7 bases spanning the gap. This CDR3 comprises 13 residues. The CDR3 sequence is CSARGTVQETQYF. The CDR3, as DNA: TGCAGTGCTAGAGGGACTGTCCAAGAGACCCAGTACTTC.

V usage is TRBV7-9 and J usage is TRBJ2-3, with a tentative D call TRBD2 (6 bases). The CDR3 consists of 13 residues. Germline values: CDR1 SEHNR, CDR2 FQNEAQ (reference sequence). The germline V and J ends were trimmed by 6 bases and 7 bases, with 14 bases remaining between them. The CDR3 here is CASSSDGGNTQYF. The CDR3, as DNA: TGTGCCAGCAGTTCGGACGGCGGGAATACGCAGTATTTT.

A remark on this clonotype: One end of the junction varies from germline; a read error may be responsible. V usage is TRBV20-1 and J usage is TRBJ1-5; D gene uncertain. This CDR3 spans 13 amino acids. CDR1 and CDR2 from the germline V gene are DFQATT and SNEGSKA (reference sequence). DNA of the CDR3: TGCAGTGCTAGTCCCGGGAGCAATCGGCCCCAGCATTTT. Amino acid sequence: CSASPGSNRPQHF.

A few counts support this clonotype. This chain connects TRBV29-1 to TRBJ2-5; 7 bases agree with TRBD1. This CDR3 region has 12 residues. Per germline, CDR1 SQVTM and CDR2 ANQGSEA. V was pared by 7 bases and J by 3 bases, with 5 bases of the junction left unmatched. CDR3 amino acids: CSGVGTEETQYF. The CDR3, as DNA: TGCAGCGGGGTGGGGACAGAAGAGACCCAGTACTTC.

V usage is TRBV12-3 or TRBV12-4 and J usage is TRBJ2-1, with D perhaps being TRBD1 or TRBD2 (6 bases each). Trimming cost V 2 bases and J 7 bases, with 15 bases left between them. CDR3 length: 15 residues. CDR3 DNA: TGTGCCAGCAGTTTAAGGGACATCCGGGGGAATGAGCAGTTCTTC. Protein sequence: CASSLRDIRGNEQFF.

Written as DNA, the CDR3 is TGTGCCAGCAGCCACCCTAAGCGGGACGAGCAGTACTTC. This sequence encodes CASSHPKRDEQYF. The J gene is TRBJ2-7, the V gene TRBV3-1, with D perhaps TRBD2 (6 bases). From germline, CDR1 is LGHDT and CDR2 YNNKEL (reference sequence). V lost 3 bases and J 5 bases, leaving 11 bases between the germline ends. The CDR3 is 13 amino acids.

This clonotype was seen a handful of times. The gene calls are TRBV7-2 and TRBJ2-3; either TRBD1 or TRBD2 may supply D (7 bases each). There are 18 residues in the CDR3. The germline V gene encodes CDR1 SGHTA and CDR2 FQGNSA. Trimming left V 1 base short and J 1 base short, with 18 bases between. CDR3 DNA sequence: TGTGCCAGCAGCTTAGGACCCCAGGGGGGGGGCGGCACAGATACGCAGTATTTT. Translation gives CASSLGPQGGGGTDTQYF.

V is TRBV27 and J is TRBJ2-5; TRBD1 or TRBD2 may be the D gene (5 bases each). The V gene's germline CDR1 is MNHEY and CDR2 SMNVEV (reference sequence). The CDR3 is 15 amino acids. Trimming took off 4 bases at V and 5 bases at J, with 17 bases between the two ends. CDR3 in DNA: TGTGCCAGCAGTTCTGGGACGAGGTCAGGGGAGACCCAGTACTTC. It translates to CASSSGTRSGETQYF.

The chain joins TRBV5-1 to TRBJ2-1, with TRBD2 identical over 7 bases. J lost 0 bases, V lost 6 bases, and 9 bases had no gene match. The CDR3 spans 16 residues. Germline V gene lookup returns CDR1 SGHRS and CDR2 YFSETQ. The CDR3 DNA reads as TGCGCCAGCAACTATTACGGCGGGGGCTCCTACAATGAGCAGTTCTTC. Encoded protein: CASNYYGGGSYNEQFF.

This clonotype has just a few counts. One end of the junction varies from germline; a read error may be responsible. The chain couples TRBV4-1 to TRBJ1-2; TRBD1 agrees at 8 bases. This CDR3 has 13 amino acids. CDR1 MGHRA and CDR2 YSYEKL come from the germline V gene. The CDR3 here is CVSSQGTGYGYTF. The CDR3 nucleotides read TGCGTCAGCAGCCAAGGGACAGGTTATGGCTACACCTTC.

The rearrangement links TRBV7-9 to TRBJ2-1; 7 bases map to TRBD1. The CDR3 runs 15 residues. Germline V gene lookup returns CDR1 SEHNR and CDR2 FQNEAQ (reference sequence). Trimming cost V 3 bases and J 2 bases; bases outside gene matches: 4. The CDR3 reads CASSFQGVTYNEQFF. For the CDR3, the DNA is TGTGCCAGCAGCTTCCAGGGGGTAACCTACAATGAGCAGTTCTTC.

The chain has TRBV27 and TRBJ2-3; possibly TRBD1 for D (6 bases). V was pared by 5 bases and J by 2 bases, with 14 bases between. In germline, CDR1 is MNHEY, CDR2 SMNVEV (reference sequence). The length of the CDR3 is 15 residues. For the CDR3, the DNA is TGTGCCAGCAGTCCCACCGGGACACACACAGATACGCAGTATTTT. As protein: CASSPTGTHTDTQYF.

This clonotype was counted ten times or more. This sequence joins TRBV3-1 and TRBJ2-3, with 9 bases identical to TRBD1. The CDR3 spans 14 residues. J was trimmed by 4 bases and V by 5 bases; bases with no gene match: 4. Germline V gene sequence: CDR1 LGHDT, CDR2 YNNKEL (reference sequence). CDR3 nucleotide sequence: TGTGCCAGCAGCGACAGGGGGAGCGCAGATACGCAGTATTTT. Translated, it gives CASSDRGSADTQYF.

The chain couples TRBV2 to TRBJ2-7; TRBD1 matches at 9 bases. The germline V gene has CDR1 SNHLY and CDR2 FYNNEI. V lost 6 bases, J lost 5 bases, and 14 bases stayed unmatched. The CDR3 has 16 residues. This chain's CDR3 is CASRTGGVLRFHEQYF. As DNA, the CDR3 is TGTGCCAGCAGGACAGGGGGTGTGTTGCGGTTCCACGAGCAGTACTTC. Based on the CDR3 plus reference TRBV2 and TRBJ2-7, the full variable domain is EPEVTQTPSHQVTQMGQEVILRCVPISNHLYFYWYRQILGQKVEFLVSFYNNEISEKSEIFDDQFSVERPDGSNFTLKIRSTKLEDSAMYFCASRTGGVLRFHEQYFGPGTRLTVT.

This clonotype has a handful of counts. The genes are TRBV7-3 and TRBJ2-5; 12 positions match TRBD2. The V and J ends lost 5 bases and 1 base, in that order; junction bases with no gene match: 5. Germline-derived CDR1 and CDR2 are SGHTA and FQGTGA. This CDR3 spans 16 amino acids. The chain's CDR3 is CASSPGLAGPQETQYF. The CDR3 DNA is TGTGCCAGCAGCCCCGGACTAGCGGGGCCCCAAGAGACCCAGTACTTC.

The chain joins TRBV20-1 to TRBJ1-5; possibly TRBD1 for D (5 bases). The CDR3 totals 13 residues. Looked up from germline, CDR1 is DFQATT and CDR2 is SNEGSKA (reference sequence). Trimming pared 6 bases from V and 4 bases from J, leaving 13 bases between. CDR3 sequence reads: CSAMTVWNQPQHF. CDR3 DNA sequence: TGCAGTGCAATGACAGTGTGGAATCAGCCCCAGCATTTT.

The rearrangement links TRBV10-3 to TRBJ2-5, with 8 nucleotides matching TRBD1. Germline trimming cut 2 bases from V and 5 bases from J; bases unmatched to any gene: 13. Germline-derived CDR1 and CDR2 are ENHRY and SYGVKD. The CDR3 is 17 residues long. The CDR3 nucleotides read TGTGCCATCAGTGAGGAGGGACAGGCCGCGCTCGGGGAGACCCAGTACTTC. Its translation is CAISEEGQAALGETQYF.

This clonotype has just a few counts. The chain carries TRBV9 and TRBJ1-1; tentative D call: TRBD1 (5 bases). V lost 6 bases and J 6 bases, leaving 15 bases between the germline ends. Germline lookup yields CDR1 SGDLS and CDR2 YYNGEE. This CDR3 region has 13 residues. In DNA, the CDR3 is TGTGCCAGCACTCGGCAGGGATCAGCTGAAGCTTTCTTT. It is translated as CASTRQGSAEAFF.

This clonotype has a count of ten or more. This chain connects TRBV29-1 to TRBJ2-7; 11 nucleotides align to TRBD2. The CDR3 totals 16 residues. V shed 0 bases and J 7 bases; nucleotides not matched to a gene: 11. Germline V CDR1 and CDR2: SQVTM, ANQGSEA. As DNA, the CDR3 is TGCAGCGTTGAAGATGAGCCGGGACTAGCGGTTCAGGAGCAGTACTTC. It yields the protein CSVEDEPGLAVQEQYF.